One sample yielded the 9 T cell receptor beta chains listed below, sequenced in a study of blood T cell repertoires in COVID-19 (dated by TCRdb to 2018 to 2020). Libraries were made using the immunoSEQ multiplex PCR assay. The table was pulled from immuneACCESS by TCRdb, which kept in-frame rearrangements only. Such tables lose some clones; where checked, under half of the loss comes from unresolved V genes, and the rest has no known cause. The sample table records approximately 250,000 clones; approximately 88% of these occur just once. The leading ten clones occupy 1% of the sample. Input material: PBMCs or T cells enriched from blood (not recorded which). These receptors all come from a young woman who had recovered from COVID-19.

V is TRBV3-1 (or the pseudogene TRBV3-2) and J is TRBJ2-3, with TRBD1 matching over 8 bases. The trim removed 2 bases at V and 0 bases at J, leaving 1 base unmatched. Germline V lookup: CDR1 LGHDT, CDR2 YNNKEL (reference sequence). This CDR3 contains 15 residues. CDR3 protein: CASSQRTGSTDTQYF. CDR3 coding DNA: TGTGCCAGCAGCCAACGGACAGGGAGCACAGATACGCAGTATTTT.

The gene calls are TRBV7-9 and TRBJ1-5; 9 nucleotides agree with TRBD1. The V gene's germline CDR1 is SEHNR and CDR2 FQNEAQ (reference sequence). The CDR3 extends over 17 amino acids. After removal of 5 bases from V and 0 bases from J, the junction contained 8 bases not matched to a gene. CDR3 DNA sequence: TGTGCCAGCAGCCCTGGGACAGGGCGGGGTAGCAATCAGCCCCAGCATTTT. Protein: CASSPGTGRGSNQPQHF.

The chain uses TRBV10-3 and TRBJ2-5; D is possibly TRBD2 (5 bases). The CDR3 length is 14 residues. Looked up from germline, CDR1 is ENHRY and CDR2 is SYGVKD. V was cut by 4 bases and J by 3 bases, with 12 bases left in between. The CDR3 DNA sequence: TGTGCCATCAGTGGACGTTTACTAGAAGAGACCCAGTACTTC. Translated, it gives CAISGRLLEETQYF.

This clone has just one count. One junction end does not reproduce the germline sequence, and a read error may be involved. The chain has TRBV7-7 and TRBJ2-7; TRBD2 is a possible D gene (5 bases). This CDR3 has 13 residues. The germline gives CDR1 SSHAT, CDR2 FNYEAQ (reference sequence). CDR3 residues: CASSLGRGYEQYF. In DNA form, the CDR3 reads TGTGCTAGCAGCTTAGGGAGAGGGTACGAGCAGTACTTC.

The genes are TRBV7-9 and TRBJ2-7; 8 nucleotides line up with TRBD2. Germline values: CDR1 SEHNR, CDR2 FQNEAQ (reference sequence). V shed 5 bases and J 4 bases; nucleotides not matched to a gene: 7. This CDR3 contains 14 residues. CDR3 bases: TGTGCCAGCAGCCTGGGACTAGTTGTGTACGAGCAGTACTTC. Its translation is CASSLGLVVYEQYF.

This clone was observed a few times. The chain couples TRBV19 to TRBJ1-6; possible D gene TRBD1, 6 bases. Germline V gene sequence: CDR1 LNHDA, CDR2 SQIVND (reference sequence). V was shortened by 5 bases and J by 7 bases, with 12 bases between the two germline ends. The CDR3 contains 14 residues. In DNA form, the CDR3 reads TGTGCCAGTAGTTTCCCAGGGGAAAATTCACCCCTCCACTTT. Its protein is CASSFPGENSPLHF. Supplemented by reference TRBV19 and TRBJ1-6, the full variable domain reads DGGITQSPKYLFRKEGQNVTLSCEQNLNHDAMYWYRQDPGQGLRLIYYSQIVNDFQKGDIAEGYSVSREKKESFPLTVTSAQKNPTAFYLCASSFPGENSPLHFGNGTRLTVT.

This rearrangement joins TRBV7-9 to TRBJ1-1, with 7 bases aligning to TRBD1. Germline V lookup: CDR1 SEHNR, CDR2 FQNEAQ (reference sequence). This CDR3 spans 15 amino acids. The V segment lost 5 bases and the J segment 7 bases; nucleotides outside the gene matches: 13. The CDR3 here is CASSEDRMQKGEAFF. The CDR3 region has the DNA TGTGCCAGCAGCGAGGACAGGATGCAGAAAGGTGAAGCTTTCTTT.

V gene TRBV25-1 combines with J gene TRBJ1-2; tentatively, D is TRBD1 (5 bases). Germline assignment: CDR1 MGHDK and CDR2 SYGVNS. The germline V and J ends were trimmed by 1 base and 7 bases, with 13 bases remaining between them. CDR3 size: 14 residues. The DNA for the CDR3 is TGTGCCAGCAGTGAATCAATCTGGGGCCGTGGCTACACCTTC. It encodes CASSESIWGRGYTF.

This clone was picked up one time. This CDR3 reads CASSLLGHSYEQYF. DNA for the CDR3: TGTGCCAGCAGCCTACTAGGCCACTCCTACGAGCAGTACTTC. The J gene is TRBJ2-7, the V gene TRBV11-2, with D maybe TRBD2 (5 bases). Germline CDR1 SGHAT, CDR2 FQNNGV. V was cut by 5 bases and J by 0 bases, with 11 bases left in between. CDR3 length: 14 amino acids.